The 17 T cell receptor beta chains given below trace back to one sample, sequenced in a study of OX40 agonist ivuxolimab in advanced cancers. Repertoires were generated with immunoSEQ multiplex PCR, while TCRdb's copy carries only in-frame clones and drops some. The data hold some 16,000 clones, with just over 70% observed a single time. Sequencing used CD4+ or CD8+ T cells sorted from blood, obtained in a trial of the OX40 agonist ivuxolimab. These receptors were collected from an adult with an advanced solid tumor such as melanoma, head and neck, liver or kidney cancer.

This chain links TRBV4-2 with TRBJ2-3, with 16 bases lining up with TRBD2. J gave up 0 bases and V 1 base, and 4 bases lay outside the gene matches. The CDR3 covers 19 residues. Germline CDR1 is LGHNA and CDR2 is YNFKEQ. Written as DNA, the CDR3 is TGTGCCAGCAGCCAAGTGGGACTAGCGGGAGGGAGTAGCACAGATACGCAGTATTTT. Translating gives CASSQVGLAGGSSTDTQYF.

This clone was detected a few times. The chain recombines TRBV15 with TRBJ2-7; TRBD1 aligns across 9 bases. Germline V gene lookup returns CDR1 LNHNV and CDR2 YYDKDF (reference sequence). V dropped 3 bases and J dropped 1; count of bases not matched to a gene: 4. This CDR3 contains 15 residues. This chain's CDR3 is CATSSAGTGSYEQYF. DNA for the CDR3: TGTGCCACCAGCAGCGCCGGGACAGGGTCCTACGAGCAGTACTTC.

This chain connects TRBV6-1 to TRBJ2-1; tentatively, D is TRBD2 (5 bases). The CDR3 is 16 residues long. Trimming stripped 1 base from V and 3 bases from J, with 13 bases between. Looked up from germline, CDR1 is MNHNS and CDR2 is SASEGT. CDR3 sequence reads: CASSEEQRSFYNEQFF. CDR3 coding DNA: TGTGCCAGCAGTGAAGAGCAGCGGAGCTTCTACAATGAGCAGTTCTTC.

The CDR3 loop is CSVEGTGSLQETQYF. The CDR3 coding sequence is TGCAGCGTTGAGGGGACAGGGTCCCTCCAAGAGACCCAGTACTTC. The V call is TRBV29-1, the J call TRBJ2-5; 9 bases map to TRBD1. The germline V gene encodes CDR1 SQVTM and CDR2 ANQGSEA. Losses at the gene ends were 3 bases for V and 1 base for J; bases not matched to a gene: 6. The CDR3 is made up of 15 amino acids.

The chain employs TRBV9 and TRBJ2-3, with D unresolved. Trimming shortened V by 0 bases and J by 5 bases, and 16 bases separated the two germline ends. CDR3 length: 16 amino acids. In germline, CDR1 is SGDLS, CDR2 YYNGEE. The CDR3 DNA reads TGTGCCAGCAGCGTAGACTCCCAACGCGATGGAGATACGCAGTATTTT. Protein product: CASSVDSQRDGDTQYF.

The rearrangement uses TRBV5-1 and TRBJ2-5; the D gene is possibly TRBD1 (5 bases). Judging by the DNA end, TRBJ2-7 fits better; the J call may be wrong. Germline values: CDR1 SGHRS, CDR2 YFSETQ. This CDR3 is 14 amino acids long. Here the CDR3 reads CASSWGQGSYEQYF. The DNA of the CDR3 is TGCGCCAGCAGCTGGGGCCAGGGTTCGTACGAGCAGTACTTC.

The sample holds a few counts of this clone. The chain recombines TRBV2 with TRBJ2-1; 8 bases are shared with TRBD2. Per germline, CDR1 SNHLY and CDR2 FYNNEI. Germline trimming cut 1 base from V and 5 bases from J; bases unmatched to any gene: 4. The CDR3 contains 15 residues. DNA for the CDR3: TGTGCCAGCAGTGAAGACGGTAGCGGGGACAATGAGCAGTTCTTC. Residues: CASSEDGSGDNEQFF.

V and J are TRBV6-5 and TRBJ2-7; 9 bases line up with TRBD1. Trimming took 6 bases from V and 3 from J; bases not matched to a gene: 6. From germline, CDR1 is MNHEY and CDR2 SVGAGI. The CDR3 spans 14 residues. Written as DNA, the CDR3 is TGTGCCAGCAGCCCCCGGACAGGGGTCTACGAGCAGTACTTC. As protein: CASSPRTGVYEQYF.

This sequence joins TRBV29-1 and TRBJ2-7, with a weak D call TRBD2 (6 bases). V lost 8 bases and J 4 bases, leaving 18 bases between the germline ends. The CDR3 loop spans 13 amino acids. Germline loops: CDR1 SQVTM, CDR2 ANQGSEA. The CDR3 DNA is TGCAGCTGTATGGGGGGAAAAGATTACGAGCAGTACTTC. Residues: CSCMGGKDYEQYF.

The genes are TRBV5-6 and TRBJ1-1, with D possibly matching TRBD1 (5 bases). The germline gives CDR1 SGHDT, CDR2 YYEEEE. V lost 3 bases, J lost 3 bases, and 12 bases lay in between. The CDR3 runs 14 residues. CDR3: CASSSEWGDTEAFF. The CDR3 DNA reads as TGTGCCAGCAGCTCAGAGTGGGGGGACACTGAAGCTTTCTTT.

The V gene is TRBV18, the J gene TRBJ1-1, with 10 positions matching TRBD1. Germline CDR1 reads KGHSH; CDR2 reads LQKENI. Trimming at V came to 3 bases and at J to 3 bases, leaving 4 bases not matched to a gene. This CDR3 comprises 15 residues. The CDR3 here is CASSPGTGVYTEAFF. In nucleotides, the CDR3 is TGTGCCAGCTCACCCGGGACAGGGGTTTACACTGAAGCTTTCTTT.

This clone was recorded a few times. The chain combines TRBV10-1 with TRBJ2-5; D is ambiguous. V was clipped by 2 bases and J by 4 bases, with 2 bases between them. CDR1 is WNHNN and CDR2 is SYGVQD in the germline V gene (reference sequence). The CDR3 loop spans 11 amino acids. This CDR3 reads CASSEGETQYF. CDR3 bases: TGCGCCAGCAGTGAGGGAGAGACCCAGTACTTC.

This rearrangement joins TRBV27 to TRBJ1-1; the D gene is possibly TRBD1 (5 bases). The V gene lost 5 bases and the J gene lost 6 bases, with 13 bases spanning the gap. CDR3 length: 13 residues. The germline gives CDR1 MNHEY, CDR2 SMNVEV (reference sequence). The CDR3 loop is CASSRGSSPEAFF. The CDR3 DNA is TGTGCCAGCAGTAGGGGCTCATCCCCTGAAGCTTTCTTT.

The chain has TRBV6-5 and TRBJ2-3; D gene uncertain. Germline loops: CDR1 MNHEY, CDR2 SVGAGI. The V gene lost 6 bases and the J gene lost 6 bases, with 16 bases spanning the gap. This CDR3 is built from 14 residues. The CDR3 is CASSPGSSADTQYF. The DNA of the CDR3 is TGTGCCAGCAGCCCCGGGTCGTCCGCGGATACGCAGTATTTT.

V is TRBV6-1 and J is TRBJ2-5; 9 bases are shared with TRBD2. Per germline, CDR1 MNHNS and CDR2 SASEGT. The CDR3 length is 15 residues. V lost 5 bases and J lost 5; bases outside the gene matches: 9. The CDR3 DNA reads TGTGCCAGCAGTCCTCTAGCGGGGAGTGGGGAGACCCAGTACTTC. Translated: CASSPLAGSGETQYF.

The genes are TRBV6-1 and TRBJ1-3; the D is unclear. The V end was cut by 6 bases, the J end by 3 bases, with 15 bases between. The CDR3 is 15 residues long. Germline loops: CDR1 MNHNS, CDR2 SASEGT. CDR3 in amino acids: CASSPAGLGGNTIYF. CDR3 nucleotide sequence: TGTGCCAGCAGCCCAGCGGGTCTTGGTGGAAACACCATATATTTT.

This clone was detected only once. DNA of the CDR3: TGTGCCAGCAGCTTAGCCTACGAGCAGTACTTC. Its protein is CASSLAYEQYF. The genes are TRBV11-1 and TRBJ2-7; D remains ambiguous. The CDR3 loop spans 11 amino acids. Looked up from germline, CDR1 is SGHAT and CDR2 is FQDESV (reference sequence). V lost 0 bases to trimming and J lost 3 bases, with 0 bases between them.